Each of the 2 T cell receptor beta chains below was sequenced from the same sample in a study of blood T cell repertoires in COVID-19. Using immunoSEQ multiplex PCR, the repertoire was profiled, and TCRdb retains in-frame clones only, with some absent. Of some 150,000 clones in the sample, 84% were seen once. The material sequenced was peripheral blood. These receptors all stem from a human donor in a cohort sampled during active COVID-19.

This clone was found many times. As DNA, the CDR3 is TGTGCCAGCAGACGGACAGGGGAGGAGACCCAGTACTTC. As protein: CASRRTGEETQYF. The chain has TRBV7-3 and TRBJ2-5; 9 positions match TRBD1. The J segment lost 5 bases and the V segment lost 6 bases, leaving 4 bases of the junction unmatched. The CDR3 loop spans 13 amino acids. The V gene's germline CDR1 is SGHTA and CDR2 FQGTGA. Combining the CDR3 with reference TRBV7-3 and TRBJ2-5 gives the whole variable domain GAGVSQTPSNKVTEKGKYVELRCDPISGHTALYWYRQSLGQGPEFLIYFQGTGAADDSGLPNDRFFAVRPEGSVSTLKIQRTERGDSAVYLCASRRTGEETQYFGPGTRLLVL.

This chain uses TRBV6-2 or TRBV6-3 with TRBJ1-3; D may be TRBD1 (6 bases). V lost 5 bases to trimming and J lost 0 bases, with 11 bases between them. This CDR3 contains 15 residues. The germline V gene has CDR1 MNHEY and CDR2 SVGEGT. This CDR3 reads CASSGQRSSGNTIYF. The CDR3 DNA reads TGTGCCAGCAGTGGACAGCGAAGCTCTGGAAACACCATATATTTT.